These 27 T cell receptor beta chains were all obtained from the same sample, sequenced in a study of T cells after posttransplantation cyclophosphamide. Generated by immunoSEQ multiplex PCR, the TCRdb table keeps only in-frame clones and is missing some. The table shows about 9,200 clones, with over 95% occurring only once. The sample consisted of naive CD8+ T cells sorted from PBMCs. These receptors were obtained from a middle-aged man in good health, CMV-negative, and a related stem cell transplant donor.

The chain recombines TRBV10-3 with TRBJ2-1, with 7 bases matching TRBD2. Germline CDR1 reads ENHRY; CDR2 reads SYGVKD. The V and J ends lost 0 bases and 4 bases, in that order; junction bases with no gene match: 6. This CDR3 comprises 16 residues. The CDR3: CAISESGLAEYNEQFF. DNA for the CDR3: TGTGCCATCAGTGAGTCGGGGCTAGCGGAATACAATGAGCAGTTCTTC.

Note on this clone: The same CDR3 is also encoded by other DNA sequences in this sample. The chain is built from TRBV19 and TRBJ2-1, with TRBD2 matching 7 bases. CDR1 and CDR2 from the germline V gene are LNHDA and SQIVND (reference sequence). This CDR3 comprises 20 residues. Trimming cost V 5 bases and J 0 bases; bases outside gene matches: 19. The CDR3 DNA is TGTGCCAGTAGTCTAGCTCCGGGACTACAATACTTTAGCTCCTACAATGAGCAGTTCTTC. Protein product: CASSLAPGLQYFSSYNEQFF.

The chain has TRBV2 and TRBJ1-1, with no clear D. The germline V and J ends were trimmed by 4 bases and 6 bases, with 3 bases remaining between them. Germline V lookup: CDR1 SNHLY, CDR2 FYNNEI. The CDR3 extends over 10 amino acids. The CDR3 DNA follows: TGTGCCAGCAGTGCAGCTGAAGCTTTCTTT. It specifies CASSAAEAFF.

V gene TRBV27 combines with J gene TRBJ2-4; 7 positions agree with TRBD1. CDR3 length equals 14 residues. From germline, CDR1 is MNHEY and CDR2 SMNVEV (reference sequence). Germline trimming cut 5 bases from V and 8 bases from J; bases unmatched to any gene: 9. The CDR3 nucleotides are TGTGCCAGCAGTGACACAGGGGCCGGTGACATTCAGTACTTC. It translates to CASSDTGAGDIQYF.

This clone appeared a single time. The V and J genes are TRBV19 and TRBJ1-5, with a weak D call TRBD1 (6 bases). The CDR3 consists of 17 residues. Germline V gene sequence: CDR1 LNHDA, CDR2 SQIVND (reference sequence). The germline V and J ends were trimmed by 5 bases and 3 bases, with 20 bases remaining between them. The CDR3 loop reads CASSFERLQGFNQPQHF. Written as DNA, the CDR3 is TGTGCCAGTAGTTTCGAAAGACTACAGGGCTTCAATCAGCCCCAGCATTTT.

The CDR3 sequence is CASSVGPIFTSGANVLTF. The CDR3 coding sequence is TGTGCCAGCAGCGTAGGGCCGATTTTTACCTCTGGGGCCAACGTCCTGACTTTC. This chain links TRBV9 with TRBJ2-6; D unclear. Germline CDR1 SGDLS, CDR2 YYNGEE. V was shortened by 0 bases and J by 0 bases, with 13 bases between the two germline ends. CDR3 length: 18 residues.

This clone was picked up a small number of times. The rearrangement uses TRBV7-9 and TRBJ1-1; TRBD1 matches 9 bases. Germline lookup yields CDR1 SEHNR and CDR2 FQNEAQ (reference sequence). The CDR3 totals 13 residues. Trimming cost V 5 bases and J 5 bases; bases outside gene matches: 3. The CDR3 DNA reads TGTGCCAGCAGCAATGGACAGGGGACTGAAGCTTTCTTT. Amino acids: CASSNGQGTEAFF. Together with reference TRBV7-9 and TRBJ1-1, the CDR3 gives the full variable domain: DTGVSQNPRHKITKRGQNVTFRCDPISEHNRLYWYRQTLGQGPEFLTYFQNEAQLEKSRLLSDRFSAERPKGSFSTLEIQRTEQGDSAMYLCASSNGQGTEAFFGQGTRLTVV.

The chain couples TRBV7-9 to TRBJ1-2; 8 bases agree with TRBD1. The germline V gene encodes CDR1 SEHNR and CDR2 FQNEAQ (reference sequence). The V gene end was trimmed by 5 bases and the J gene end by 6 bases; junction bases not matched to a gene: 5. The CDR3 spans 13 residues. The CDR3 protein is CASSTDRGNGYTF. The CDR3 DNA is TGTGCCAGCAGCACAGACAGGGGCAATGGCTACACCTTC.

The V call is TRBV10-2, the J call TRBJ2-7; 11 bases map to TRBD1. Losses at the gene ends were 9 bases for V and 5 bases for J; bases not matched to a gene: 3. Germline lookup yields CDR1 WSHSY and CDR2 SAAADI. This CDR3 is built from 12 residues. CDR3 protein: CASGQGANEQYF. Written as DNA, the CDR3 is TGCGCCAGTGGACAGGGGGCTAACGAGCAGTACTTC.

The count of this clone is one. The J gene is TRBJ1-5, the V gene TRBV2; D uncertain. Germline V CDR1 and CDR2: SNHLY, FYNNEI. Trimming removed 6 bases at V and 7 bases at J, with 7 bases between. This CDR3 comprises 11 residues. In DNA form, the CDR3 reads TGTGCCAGCAGCAACGGGCAGCCCCAGCATTTT. It specifies CASSNGQPQHF.

V usage is TRBV19 and J usage is TRBJ2-1; 10 bases match TRBD2. Losses at the gene ends were 6 bases for V and 4 bases for J; bases not matched to a gene: 6. This CDR3 is 15 amino acids long. Germline lookup yields CDR1 LNHDA and CDR2 SQIVND (reference sequence). CDR3 region: CASRWASGRYNEQFF. Here the CDR3 DNA reads TGTGCCAGTAGATGGGCTAGCGGGAGATACAATGAGCAGTTCTTC. Variable domain in full (rest from reference TRBV19 and TRBJ2-1): DGGITQSPKYLFRKEGQNVTLSCEQNLNHDAMYWYRQDPGQGLRLIYYSQIVNDFQKGDIAEGYSVSREKKESFPLTVTSAQKNPTAFYLCASRWASGRYNEQFFGPGTRLTVL.

The V call is TRBV9, the J call TRBJ2-7, with TRBD1 matching 7 bases. Germline lookup yields CDR1 SGDLS and CDR2 YYNGEE. CDR3 length: 15 amino acids. Trimming removed 3 bases from V and 2 bases from J; junction bases left unmatched: 8. CDR3 DNA: TGTGCCAGCAGCGCCTCCGGGACAGCTCCCTACGAGCAGTACTTC. Protein product: CASSASGTAPYEQYF. The full variable domain, its missing parts supplied by reference TRBV9 and TRBJ2-7, is DSGVTQTPKHLITATGQRVTLRCSPRSGDLSVYWYQQSLDQGLQFLIQYYNGEERAKGNILERFSAQQFPDLHSELNLSSLELGDSALYFCASSASGTAPYEQYFGPGTRLTVT.

The chain joins TRBV9 to TRBJ2-7, with 10 bases identical to TRBD2. There are 13 residues in the CDR3. CDR1 SGDLS and CDR2 YYNGEE come from the germline V gene. The trim removed 8 bases at V and 4 bases at J, leaving 6 bases unmatched. The CDR3 loop reads CASSGTSDYEQYF. The CDR3 DNA reads TGTGCCAGTTCCGGGACTAGCGATTACGAGCAGTACTTC. The full variable domain, its missing parts supplied by reference TRBV9 and TRBJ2-7, is DSGVTQTPKHLITATGQRVTLRCSPRSGDLSVYWYQQSLDQGLQFLIQYYNGEERAKGNILERFSAQQFPDLHSELNLSSLELGDSALYFCASSGTSDYEQYFGPGTRLTVT.

This clone was observed a single time. This chain links TRBV7-6 with TRBJ2-3, with no clear D. CDR3 length: 14 residues. The germline V gene has CDR1 SGHVS and CDR2 FNYEAQ. Trimming took 2 bases from V and 5 from J, leaving 11 bases between them. Here the CDR3 reads CASSLSGTGDTQYF. The CDR3 region has the DNA TGTGCCAGCAGCTTATCGGGTACGGGAGATACGCAGTATTTT.

V is TRBV13 and J is TRBJ2-7, with TRBD2 matching over 9 bases. This CDR3 has 15 residues. Germline CDR1 reads PRHDT; CDR2 reads FYEKMQ (reference sequence). The ends lost 1 base at V and 2 bases at J; junction bases unmatched: 3. CDR3 DNA: TGTGCCAGCAGCTTAGAAGGCGGGGGGGCCTACGAGCAGTACTTC. Protein sequence: CASSLEGGGAYEQYF.

The chain uses TRBV6-4 and TRBJ1-3, with 7 bases matching TRBD1. The CDR3 consists of 15 residues. The germline V gene has CDR1 MRHNA and CDR2 SNTAGT. The V gene end was trimmed by 7 bases and the J gene end by 1 base; junction bases not matched to a gene: 7. In DNA, the CDR3 is TGTGCCAGCACCGACAGGGTTCTTTCTGGAAACACCATATATTTT. This codes for CASTDRVLSGNTIYF.

The J gene is TRBJ1-5, the V gene TRBV9; a possible D gene is TRBD1 (5 bases). The CDR3 contains 13 residues. The germline V gene has CDR1 SGDLS and CDR2 YYNGEE. V was shortened by 5 bases and J by 7 bases, with 13 bases between the two germline ends. The CDR3 reads CASSEGVGQPQHF. CDR3 DNA sequence: TGTGCCAGCAGTGAAGGGGTAGGACAGCCCCAGCATTTT.

This clone was seen only once. The genes are TRBV7-3 and TRBJ2-3; 11 bases map to TRBD2. V lost 2 bases and J lost 0; bases outside the gene matches: 4. CDR1 SGHTA and CDR2 FQGTGA come from the germline V gene. The CDR3 extends over 17 amino acids. CDR3 in amino acids: CASSLPGLAGSTDTQYF. The CDR3 coding sequence is TGTGCCAGCAGCTTACCCGGACTAGCGGGTAGCACAGATACGCAGTATTTT.

V and J are TRBV9 and TRBJ1-6; maybe TRBD1 (6 bases). CDR3 length equals 13 residues. The V end was cut by 3 bases, the J end by 12 bases, with 13 bases between. CDR1 SGDLS and CDR2 YYNGEE come from the germline V gene. CDR3 amino acids: CASSGGHSQPLHF. Written as DNA, the CDR3 is TGTGCCAGCAGCGGGGGACATTCCCAACCCCTCCACTTT. The full variable domain, completed using reference TRBV9 and TRBJ1-6, is DSGVTQTPKHLITATGQRVTLRCSPRSGDLSVYWYQQSLDQGLQFLIQYYNGEERAKGNILERFSAQQFPDLHSELNLSSLELGDSALYFCASSGGHSQPLHFGNGTRLTVT.

This clone was counted once. J is TRBJ1-2 and V is TRBV10-1; possibly TRBD1 for D (6 bases). CDR3 length: 13 amino acids. Germline CDR1 reads WNHNN; CDR2 reads SYGVQD (reference sequence). V was cut by 4 bases and J by 5 bases, with 11 bases left in between. CDR3 residues: CASSVNREYGYTF. The CDR3 DNA is TGCGCCAGCAGTGTTAACAGGGAATATGGCTACACCTTC.

The chain combines TRBV7-9 with TRBJ1-1; D uncertain. V lost 1 base to trimming and J lost 9 bases, with 9 bases between them. CDR1 is SEHNR and CDR2 is FQNEAQ in the germline V gene (reference sequence). CDR3 size: 12 residues. The CDR3 DNA reads as TGTGCCAGCAGCTTAGTTTTAGATAAAGCTTTCTTT. Protein: CASSLVLDKAFF.

The chain uses TRBV5-6 and TRBJ2-7, with TRBD1 matching over 7 bases. Unmatched junction bases numbered 10, after V lost 5 bases and J lost 2 bases. Germline CDR1 and CDR2: SGHDT and YYEEEE. CDR3 length equals 15 residues. CDR3 nucleotides: TGTGCCAGCAGAAAGGACAGGTGGGGGCCCTACGAGCAGTACTTC. It encodes CASRKDRWGPYEQYF.

The chain recombines TRBV2 with TRBJ1-4, with D tentatively TRBD1 (6 bases). Trimming stripped 5 bases from V and 3 bases from J, with 16 bases between. From germline, CDR1 is SNHLY and CDR2 FYNNEI. This CDR3 region has 16 residues. CDR3: CASSMGTQQSNEKLFF. The CDR3 DNA reads TGTGCCAGCAGTATGGGGACACAGCAGTCTAATGAAAAACTGTTTTTT.

The V gene is TRBV7-9, the J gene TRBJ2-3; 7 bases match TRBD2. Germline V gene lookup returns CDR1 SEHNR and CDR2 FQNEAQ (reference sequence). Trimming removed 1 base from V and 0 bases from J; junction bases left unmatched: 4. The CDR3 has 16 residues. The CDR3 DNA follows: TGTGCCAGCAGCTTAGGCGGGAGTCGGAGCACAGATACGCAGTATTTT. It is translated as CASSLGGSRSTDTQYF.

This sequence joins TRBV29-1 and TRBJ1-4; 9 bases are a match to TRBD1. Germline V gene lookup returns CDR1 SQVTM and CDR2 ANQGSEA. V shed 6 bases and J 11 bases; nucleotides not matched to a gene: 13. The CDR3 is 14 amino acids. CDR3 loop: CSVTGTGGREKLFF. The DNA of the CDR3 is TGCAGCGTCACCGGAACAGGGGGCCGCGAGAAACTGTTTTTT.

This clone was observed a single time. The rearrangement links TRBV27 to TRBJ1-5; 9 positions agree with TRBD1. CDR3 length: 16 residues. Trimming cost V 1 base and J 7 bases; bases outside gene matches: 8. CDR1 is MNHEY and CDR2 is SMNVEV in the germline V gene (reference sequence). The CDR3 here is CASSLFAGTGSQPQHF. The CDR3 nucleotides are TGTGCCAGCAGTTTATTCGCCGGGACAGGGTCGCAGCCCCAGCATTTT.

The CDR3 DNA follows: TGTGCCAGCAGTTCCCCCTACAGGGTTTGGAGCAATCAGCCCCAGCATTTT. Translation gives CASSSPYRVWSNQPQHF. The V gene is TRBV28, the J gene TRBJ1-5; D perhaps matches TRBD1 (6 bases). The CDR3 is made up of 17 amino acids. The germline gives CDR1 MDHEN, CDR2 SYDVKM. V was trimmed by 4 bases and J by 1 base, leaving 17 bases between them.